The sequence of this T cell receptor beta chain was determined in a study of Ad26.COV2.S vaccination and SARS-CoV-2 variants. General observations from the study: From the TCR breadth and depth analyses, total T cell responses may have been underestimated. After vaccination, reports described spike-specific CD8+ and CD4+ T cell responses as showing substantial breadth. Vaccine recipients and placebo recipients showed similar non-spike TCR breadth.

The CDR3 extends over 11 amino acids. Germline lookup yields CDR1 LGHDT and CDR2 YNNKEL (reference sequence). Trimming shortened V by 3 bases and J by 9 bases, and 6 bases separated the two germline ends. A note on this clone: Its specificity is not known.

Clones were read by immunoSEQ multiplex PCR, and TCRdb kept only the in-frame ones, dropping some. Among hundreds of thousands of clones listed, around 92% were seen once. Sequencing used peripheral blood, obtained after recovery from COVID-19. The TCR sequence derives from a human donor who had recovered from COVID-19. The chain has TRBV3-1 (or the pseudogene TRBV3-2) and TRBJ2-1, with a weak D call TRBD2 (5 bases). Here the CDR3 reads CASSQRVEQFF. DNA of the CDR3: TGTGCCAGCAGCCAGAGGGTTGAGCAGTTCTTC.